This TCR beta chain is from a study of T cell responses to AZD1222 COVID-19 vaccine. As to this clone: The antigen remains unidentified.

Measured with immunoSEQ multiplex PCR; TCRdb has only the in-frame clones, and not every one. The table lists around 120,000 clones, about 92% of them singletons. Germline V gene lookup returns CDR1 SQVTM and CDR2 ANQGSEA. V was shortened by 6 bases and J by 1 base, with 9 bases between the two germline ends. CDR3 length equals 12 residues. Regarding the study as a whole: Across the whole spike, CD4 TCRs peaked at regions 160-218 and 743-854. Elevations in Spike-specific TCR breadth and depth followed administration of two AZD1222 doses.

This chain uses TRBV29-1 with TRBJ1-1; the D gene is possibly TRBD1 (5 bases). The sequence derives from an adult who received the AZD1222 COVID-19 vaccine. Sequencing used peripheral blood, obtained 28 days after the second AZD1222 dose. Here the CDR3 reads CSVGQQNTEAFF. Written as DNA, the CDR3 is TGCAGCGTCGGACAACAGAACACTGAAGCTTTCTTT.